This T cell receptor (beta chain) appears in the sequencing data of a study of T cell changes during pregnancy in multiple sclerosis. Between the trimmed V and J ends, which lost 2 bases and 5 bases, there was a span of 11 bases. The CDR3 is made up of 13 amino acids. Per the germline V gene, CDR1 is SGHNT and CDR2 is YYREEE (reference sequence). The repertoire was sequenced with immunoSEQ multiplex PCR; TCRdb's copy has only in-frame clones and lacks some. The table records about 70,000 clones, roughly 91% of them present only once. Sample: CD4+ T cells from peripheral blood mononuclear cells, taken after pregnancy. This TCR was recovered from a female donor with multiple sclerosis, enrolled in a pregnancy study. The chain has TRBV5-4 and TRBJ2-7, with D tentatively TRBD2 (6 bases). CDR3 DNA sequence: TGTGCCAGCAGCTTTGGGACTGGAGACGAGCAGTACTTC. Amino acids: CASSFGTGDEQYF.